The entry below describes one TCR beta chain. The sample belongs to a study of blood T cell repertoires in COVID-19. Across the whole study: The United States, Italy and Spain supplied acute and convalescent COVID-19 samples. Sample material is recorded as cDNA or gDNA derived from T cells, B-cell-depleted T cells, or PBMCs.

CDR3 length: 16 residues. V lost 4 bases and J lost 7, with 21 bases in between. Germline CDR1 and CDR2: SGHNT and YYREEE (reference sequence). Original methodology: Estimation of nucleated cell counts relied on the amplification of reference gene primers. Method: immunoSEQ multiplex PCR; TCRdb's copy keeps in-frame clones and lacks some. That table supplies the V and J calls and clone size; D and trimming were determined from the DNA. The data show roughly 160,000 clones, roughly 85% seen once. The chain recombines TRBV5-4 with TRBJ2-1; TRBD1 is a possible D gene (6 bases). Sequenced: peripheral blood. The clonotype was recovered from a man aged 60 to 75 with acute or convalescent COVID-19. Here the CDR3 reads CASSRPLRGRGNEQFF. CDR3 coding DNA: TGTGCCAGCAGCAGACCTCTTAGGGGGAGAGGTAATGAGCAGTTCTTC.